Listed below are T cell receptor beta chains from one sample, sequenced in a study of T cell responses to AZD1222 COVID-19 vaccine. TCRdb keeps only in-frame clones here, not all; method: immunoSEQ multiplex PCR. There are around 99,000 clones in the sample; around 90% occur only once, and about 6.8% lies in the top ten. Sequences were derived from peripheral blood, sampled 28 days after the second AZD1222 dose. The receptors were gathered from an adult who received the AZD1222 COVID-19 vaccine. Both conserved end residues are part of each CDR3. Each record gives: J gene, V gene, CDR3 protein.

TRBJ2-3,TRBV5-1,CASSASPGLTGGILQYF
TRBJ2-3,TRBV20-1,CSASREDTQYF
TRBJ2-7,TRBV28,CASSLRISEQYF
TRBJ2-7,TRBV7-9,CASSLGGEKYEQYF
TRBJ2-1,TRBV14,CASSPGLLNEQFF
TRBJ1-2,TRBV19,CASTYGQNYGYTF
TRBJ1-2,TRBV18,CASSLTGGNYGYTF
TRBJ2-5,TRBV7-2,CASSLAGGRAETQYF
TRBJ1-6,TRBV6-1,CASSEWAGESPLHF
TRBJ1-2,TRBV2,CAIRTGSYGYTF
TRBJ1-5,TRBV5-5,CASSLGQGHNQPQHF
TRBJ2-2,TRBV7-9,CASSSDRVAGELFF
TRBJ2-1,TRBV10-2,CASSESGPSGSYNEQFF
TRBJ2-5,TRBV18,CASSQGLAVQETQYF
TRBJ2-1,TRBV12-3/TRBV12-4,CASSSLVLNEQFF